The next 22 T cell receptor beta chains were all read from a single sample in a study of beta chain features in type 1 diabetes. Expressed TCRB transcripts got sequenced, as all isolated RNA was reverse transcribed. Repertoires were generated with immunoSEQ multiplex PCR, while TCRdb's copy carries only in-frame clones and drops some. This table holds hundreds of thousands of clones, roughly 12% found once. Broader study findings: When Type 1 diabetes patients were examined, their TCRB CDR3s proved moderately but significantly shorter in all four CD4+ subsets.

Their specific antigens are unknown. The material sequenced was naive CD4+ T cells from blood. The source is a woman aged 18 to 35 with type 1 diabetes.

This chain uses TRBV9 with TRBJ2-7; possibly TRBD2 for D (5 bases). The ends were cut back, 0 bases at V and 2 bases at J, with 15 bases in the middle. Germline-derived CDR1 and CDR2 are SGDLS and YYNGEE. The CDR3 is 16 residues long. CDR3 protein: CASSVDPAEATYEQYF. In nucleotides, the CDR3 is TGTGCCAGCAGCGTAGATCCAGCGGAAGCAACCTACGAGCAGTACTTC.

This clone turned up a few times. The gene calls are TRBV7-2 and TRBJ2-3, with 11 bases fitting TRBD2. V lost 2 bases to trimming and J lost 5 bases; unmatched junction nucleotides: 3. The V gene's germline CDR1 is SGHTA and CDR2 FQGNSA. This CDR3 contains 15 residues. CDR3 residues: CASSLLLAGEDTQYF. The CDR3, as DNA: TGTGCCAGCAGCTTACTACTAGCGGGGGAAGATACGCAGTATTTT.

The chain employs TRBV5-1 and TRBJ2-3, with a weak D call TRBD2 (5 bases). The CDR3 contains 16 residues. Trimming stripped 0 bases from V and 0 bases from J, with 11 bases between. Germline V gene sequence: CDR1 SGHRS, CDR2 YFSETQ. The CDR3: CASSLDGVQSTDTQYF. CDR3 DNA: TGCGCCAGCAGCTTGGACGGGGTCCAAAGCACAGATACGCAGTATTTT.

This clone came up a few times. V and J are TRBV20-1 and TRBJ2-1, with D perhaps matching TRBD1 (6 bases). Germline lookup yields CDR1 DFQATT and CDR2 SNEGSKA (reference sequence). The CDR3 is 11 amino acids. V was shortened by 6 bases and J by 13 bases, with 16 bases between the two germline ends. In DNA, the CDR3 is TGCAGTGCGGGACACCTTCGGGGCCAGTTCTTC. It yields the protein CSAGHLRGQFF.

Here the CDR3 reads CATSEEASPNIQYF. The CDR3 DNA follows: TGTGCCACCAGCGAGGAGGCCAGTCCAAACATTCAGTACTTC. The J gene is TRBJ2-4, the V gene TRBV15; D is perhaps TRBD2 (5 bases). Trimming shortened V by 5 bases and J by 6 bases, and 14 bases separated the two germline ends. This CDR3 comprises 14 residues. Germline CDR1 reads LNHNV; CDR2 reads YYDKDF (reference sequence).

This clone occurred a few times. CDR3 DNA: TGTGCCAGCAGCTTGACTTACGGCTACACCTTC. Encoded protein: CASSLTYGYTF. The chain joins TRBV7-9 to TRBJ1-2; D gene unclear. The germline gives CDR1 SEHNR, CDR2 FQNEAQ (reference sequence). V lost 3 bases and J lost 8, with 7 bases in between. This CDR3 has 11 residues.

In this sample, this clone turned up a few times. This chain links TRBV9 with TRBJ2-5; TRBD2 agrees at 9 bases. This CDR3 region has 14 residues. The germline V gene encodes CDR1 SGDLS and CDR2 YYNGEE. V shed 4 bases and J 13 bases; nucleotides not matched to a gene: 14. CDR3 protein: CASSQGGLAGLPYF. The DNA of the CDR3 is TGTGCCAGCAGCCAAGGGGGTCTAGCGGGGCTGCCGTACTTC.

The chain couples TRBV5-6 to TRBJ1-1; the D is unclear. This CDR3 is built from 12 residues. Germline V gives CDR1 SGHDT, CDR2 YYEEEE. V was cut by 0 bases and J by 7 bases, with 7 bases left in between. CDR3 protein: CASSLVEGEAFF. The CDR3 DNA is TGTGCCAGCAGCTTGGTAGAGGGTGAAGCTTTCTTT.

This chain connects TRBV30 to TRBJ2-3; TRBD2 matches at 8 bases. Germline V lookup: CDR1 GTSNPN, CDR2 SVGIG (reference sequence). Losses at the gene ends were 7 bases for V and 0 bases for J; bases not matched to a gene: 6. The CDR3 totals 14 residues. CDR3 sequence reads: CASLSGGSTDTQYF. The CDR3 nucleotides read TGTGCCTCATTAAGCGGGGGTAGCACAGATACGCAGTATTTT.

This clone was seen a few times. The chain links TRBV13 to TRBJ2-3; 7 nucleotides line up with TRBD2. CDR1 and CDR2 (germline): PRHDT, FYEKMQ (reference sequence). The CDR3 spans 15 residues. Trimming at V came to 7 bases and at J to 2 bases, leaving 9 bases not matched to a gene. The CDR3 bases are TGTGCCAGCACGAACGGGGGGAACCCCACAGATACGCAGTATTTT. This sequence encodes CASTNGGNPTDTQYF. The variable domain in full, completed from reference TRBV13 and TRBJ2-3, reads AAGVIQSPRHLIKEKRETATLKCYPIPRHDTVYWYQQGPGQDPQFLISFYEKMQSDKGSIPDRFSAQQFSDYHSELNMSSLELGDSALYFCASTNGGNPTDTQYFGPGTRLTVL.

This clone was picked up a small number of times. An end of the junction differs from the germline gene, which may be a read error. This chain connects TRBV7-2 to TRBJ2-7; 7 positions agree with TRBD2. Germline V CDR1 and CDR2: SGHTA, FQGNSA. The CDR3 sequence is 15 residues long. The CDR3 DNA follows: TGTGCCAGCAGCTTAGGTCGGCTAGCGGACCCCTCCTGGGACTTC. Amino acids: CASSLGRLADPSWDF.

V and J are TRBV10-3 and TRBJ2-1, with 7 bases identical to TRBD2. The CDR3 totals 14 residues. Germline-derived CDR1 and CDR2 are ENHRY and SYGVKD. The ends lost 4 bases at V and 5 bases at J; junction bases unmatched: 5. CDR3 nucleotide sequence: TGTGCCATCAGTGCCCTAGCGGCGGACAATGAGCAGTTCTTC. Its translation: CAISALAADNEQFF.

This rearrangement joins TRBV30 to TRBJ2-3, with TRBD2 as a possible D gene (6 bases). Looked up from germline, CDR1 is GTSNPN and CDR2 is SVGIG (reference sequence). V shed 4 bases and J shed 7 bases, with 18 bases lying between them. This CDR3 comprises 14 residues. DNA for the CDR3: TGTGCCTGGAAAGATCTCGGGGGTGCAAATACGCAGTATTTT. Translating gives CAWKDLGGANTQYF.

Comments on this clone: Other DNA sequences in this specimen translate into the identical CDR3. V gene TRBV28 combines with J gene TRBJ2-7; no clear D gene. The ends were cut back, 5 bases at V and 2 bases at J, with 7 bases in the middle. Germline lookup yields CDR1 MDHEN and CDR2 SYDVKM. This CDR3 is 12 amino acids long. The CDR3 DNA sequence: TGTGCCAGCAGTCGCGGAACCTACGAGCAGTACTTC. Its protein is CASSRGTYEQYF. The full variable domain, in which reference TRBV28 and TRBJ2-7 provide the parts outside the CDR3, is DVKVTQSSRYLVKRTGEKVFLECVQDMDHENMFWYRQDPGLGLRLIYFSYDVKMKEKGDIPEGYSVSREKKERFSLILESASTNQTSMYLCASSRGTYEQYFGPGTRLTVT.

V is TRBV6-5 and J is TRBJ2-1, with D tentatively TRBD2 (5 bases). Trimming took off 0 bases at V and 7 bases at J, with 10 bases between the two ends. The CDR3 is 14 residues long. The germline CDR1 and CDR2 sequences are MNHEY and SVGAGI. DNA of the CDR3: TGTGCCAGCAGTTACTCCCTCACTAGTAATGAGCAGTTCTTC. Its translation is CASSYSLTSNEQFF.

The rearrangement uses TRBV18 and TRBJ1-1; D might be TRBD1 (6 bases). The CDR3 totals 15 residues. The V end lost 3 bases, the J end lost 5 bases, and 16 bases lay between the germline ends. CDR1 is KGHSH, CDR2 LQKENI, per germline. The CDR3 bases are TGTGCCAGCTCACCCTCAGGACAGAAGAGGACTGAAGCTTTCTTT. Translation: CASSPSGQKRTEAFF.

In this sample, this clone turned up a few times. The rearrangement links TRBV7-9 to TRBJ2-7; 9 bases map to TRBD2. Germline V gene lookup returns CDR1 SEHNR and CDR2 FQNEAQ (reference sequence). This CDR3 has 16 amino acids. Trimming at V came to 4 bases and at J to 7 bases, leaving 14 bases not matched to a gene. Here the CDR3 reads CASSSLTSGGLGEQYF. The DNA for the CDR3 is TGTGCCAGCAGCTCTCTGACTAGCGGCGGACTGGGGGAGCAGTACTTC.

The chain employs TRBV5-6 and TRBJ2-6; a possible D gene is TRBD1 (6 bases). CDR1 is SGHDT, CDR2 YYEEEE, per germline. Trimming shortened V by 0 bases and J by 4 bases, and 11 bases separated the two germline ends. The CDR3 is 16 residues long. CDR3 sequence: CASSLEGERGANVLTF. The CDR3 DNA sequence: TGTGCCAGCAGCTTGGAGGGGGAGCGAGGGGCCAACGTCCTGACTTTC.

The CDR3: CASSHSGGANNEQFF. The DNA of the CDR3 is TGCGCCAGCAGCCACAGCGGGGGGGCCAATAATGAGCAGTTCTTC. This chain joins TRBV4-3 and TRBJ2-1, with 10 bases matching TRBD2. This CDR3 is built from 15 residues. V lost 3 bases, J lost 7 bases, and 6 bases stayed unmatched. Germline V gene sequence: CDR1 LGHNA, CDR2 YSLEER.

This chain uses TRBV29-1 with TRBJ2-2, with D possibly TRBD2 on 5 matching bases. Trimming removed 5 bases from V and 0 bases from J, with 13 bases in between. CDR3 length: 15 amino acids. Per germline, CDR1 SQVTM and CDR2 ANQGSEA. CDR3 protein: CSVRERASNTGELFF. The CDR3 nucleotides are TGCAGCGTTAGGGAGAGGGCATCGAACACCGGGGAGCTGTTTTTT.

This sequence joins TRBV7-3 and TRBJ1-1; D remains unclear. The CDR3 runs to 15 residues. Trimming took off 1 base at V and 0 bases at J, with 9 bases between the two ends. CDR1 and CDR2 from the germline V gene are SGHTA and FQGTGA. CDR3 bases: TGTGCCAGCAGCTTAATTTCGGTTATGAACACTGAAGCTTTCTTT. Translated, it gives CASSLISVMNTEAFF. Looking up the rest from reference TRBV7-3 and TRBJ1-1 gives the full variable domain: GAGVSQTPSNKVTEKGKYVELRCDPISGHTALYWYRQSLGQGPEFLIYFQGTGAADDSGLPNDRFFAVRPEGSVSTLKIQRTERGDSAVYLCASSLISVMNTEAFFGQGTRLTVV.

This clone was detected a few times. The chain couples TRBV4-3 to TRBJ1-5; D not certain. The germline gives CDR1 LGHNA, CDR2 YSLEER. The CDR3 spans 16 residues. The ends were cut back, 0 bases at V and 0 bases at J, with 9 bases in the middle. In DNA, the CDR3 is TGCGCCAGCAGCCAAGATGCGGCATATAGCAATCAGCCCCAGCATTTT. It is translated as CASSQDAAYSNQPQHF.